This TCR beta chain was identified in a study of PD-1 blockade in classical Hodgkin lymphoma. Method: immunoSEQ multiplex PCR; TCRdb's copy keeps in-frame clones and lacks some. The data show around 40,000 clones, just over 75% seen once. The time point is: cycle 4 day 1 (C4D1), after less than seven weeks of nivolumab. Each patient experienced a relapse that followed autologous stem cell transplantation, and brentuximab vedotin exposure varied. The V and J ends lost 4 bases and 4 bases respectively, with 10 bases between them. Germline CDR1 reads SQVTM; CDR2 reads ANQGSEA. This CDR3 contains 13 residues. Note on this clone: Its antigen is still unknown.

Findings and caveats of the study: In CD4+ cells, TCR diversity went up significantly by C4D1, but in CD8+ cells it did not. Repertoire differences lack defined causes, possibly disease activity or prior therapy.

The sequence came from a human donor with classical Hodgkin lymphoma. The chain carries TRBV29-1 and TRBJ1-4; D remains ambiguous. Sequences were derived from peripheral blood mononuclear cells (PBMCs), sampled before the fourth cycle of nivolumab. The CDR3 region is CSVVGSFNEKLFF. The DNA for the CDR3 is TGCAGCGTTGTGGGCAGCTTTAATGAAAAACTGTTTTTT.